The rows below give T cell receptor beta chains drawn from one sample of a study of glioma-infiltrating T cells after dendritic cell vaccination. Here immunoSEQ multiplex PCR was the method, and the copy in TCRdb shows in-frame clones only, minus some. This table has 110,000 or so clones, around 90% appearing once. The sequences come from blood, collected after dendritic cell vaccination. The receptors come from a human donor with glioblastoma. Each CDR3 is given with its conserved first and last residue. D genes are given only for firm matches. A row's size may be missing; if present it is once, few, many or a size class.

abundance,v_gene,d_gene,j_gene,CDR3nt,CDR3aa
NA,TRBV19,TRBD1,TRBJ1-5,TGTGCCAGTAGTCCCCGGACAGGGGGCTTTCAGCCCCAGCATTTT,CASSPRTGGFQPQHF
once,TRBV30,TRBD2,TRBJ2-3,TGTGCCTGGAGTGGACTAGCGGGAACAGATACGCAGTATTTT,CAWSGLAGTDTQYF
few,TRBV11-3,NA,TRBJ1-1,TGTGCCAGCAGCTTTGGGGAGAGGTACACTGAAGCTTTCTTT,CASSFGERYTEAFF
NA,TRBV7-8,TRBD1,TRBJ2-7,TGTGCCAGCAGCCCTCAGGGGGCCCTGGGCTCCTACGAGCAGTACTTC,CASSPQGALGSYEQYF
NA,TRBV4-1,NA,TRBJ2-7,TGCGCCAGCAGCCAAGTTGCGGCAGCCTACGAGCAGTACTTC,CASSQVAAAYEQYF
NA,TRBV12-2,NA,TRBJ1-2,TGTGCAAGTCGCTTAGCGCGGACAGGGCAAGGCTACACCTTC,CASRLARTGQGYTF
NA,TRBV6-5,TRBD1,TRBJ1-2,TGTGCCAGCAGCCGACCCGGGACAGGGCGGAGTGGCTACACCTTC,CASSRPGTGRSGYTF
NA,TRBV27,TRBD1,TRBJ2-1,TGTGCCAGCAGTTCCGGCCCAGGGGGCAATGAGCAGTTCTTC,CASSSGPGGNEQFF
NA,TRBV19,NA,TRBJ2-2,TGTGCCAGTAGTATTGGTCAGGGGCGCACCGGGGAGCTGTTTTTT,CASSIGQGRTGELFF
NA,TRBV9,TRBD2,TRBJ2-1,TGTGCCAGCAGCGGTACTAGCGCAAACAATGAGCAGTTCTTC,CASSGTSANNEQFF
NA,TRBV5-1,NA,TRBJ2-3,TGCGCCAGCAGCTTACCCAGTAGCACAGATACGCAGTATTTT,CASSLPSSTDTQYF